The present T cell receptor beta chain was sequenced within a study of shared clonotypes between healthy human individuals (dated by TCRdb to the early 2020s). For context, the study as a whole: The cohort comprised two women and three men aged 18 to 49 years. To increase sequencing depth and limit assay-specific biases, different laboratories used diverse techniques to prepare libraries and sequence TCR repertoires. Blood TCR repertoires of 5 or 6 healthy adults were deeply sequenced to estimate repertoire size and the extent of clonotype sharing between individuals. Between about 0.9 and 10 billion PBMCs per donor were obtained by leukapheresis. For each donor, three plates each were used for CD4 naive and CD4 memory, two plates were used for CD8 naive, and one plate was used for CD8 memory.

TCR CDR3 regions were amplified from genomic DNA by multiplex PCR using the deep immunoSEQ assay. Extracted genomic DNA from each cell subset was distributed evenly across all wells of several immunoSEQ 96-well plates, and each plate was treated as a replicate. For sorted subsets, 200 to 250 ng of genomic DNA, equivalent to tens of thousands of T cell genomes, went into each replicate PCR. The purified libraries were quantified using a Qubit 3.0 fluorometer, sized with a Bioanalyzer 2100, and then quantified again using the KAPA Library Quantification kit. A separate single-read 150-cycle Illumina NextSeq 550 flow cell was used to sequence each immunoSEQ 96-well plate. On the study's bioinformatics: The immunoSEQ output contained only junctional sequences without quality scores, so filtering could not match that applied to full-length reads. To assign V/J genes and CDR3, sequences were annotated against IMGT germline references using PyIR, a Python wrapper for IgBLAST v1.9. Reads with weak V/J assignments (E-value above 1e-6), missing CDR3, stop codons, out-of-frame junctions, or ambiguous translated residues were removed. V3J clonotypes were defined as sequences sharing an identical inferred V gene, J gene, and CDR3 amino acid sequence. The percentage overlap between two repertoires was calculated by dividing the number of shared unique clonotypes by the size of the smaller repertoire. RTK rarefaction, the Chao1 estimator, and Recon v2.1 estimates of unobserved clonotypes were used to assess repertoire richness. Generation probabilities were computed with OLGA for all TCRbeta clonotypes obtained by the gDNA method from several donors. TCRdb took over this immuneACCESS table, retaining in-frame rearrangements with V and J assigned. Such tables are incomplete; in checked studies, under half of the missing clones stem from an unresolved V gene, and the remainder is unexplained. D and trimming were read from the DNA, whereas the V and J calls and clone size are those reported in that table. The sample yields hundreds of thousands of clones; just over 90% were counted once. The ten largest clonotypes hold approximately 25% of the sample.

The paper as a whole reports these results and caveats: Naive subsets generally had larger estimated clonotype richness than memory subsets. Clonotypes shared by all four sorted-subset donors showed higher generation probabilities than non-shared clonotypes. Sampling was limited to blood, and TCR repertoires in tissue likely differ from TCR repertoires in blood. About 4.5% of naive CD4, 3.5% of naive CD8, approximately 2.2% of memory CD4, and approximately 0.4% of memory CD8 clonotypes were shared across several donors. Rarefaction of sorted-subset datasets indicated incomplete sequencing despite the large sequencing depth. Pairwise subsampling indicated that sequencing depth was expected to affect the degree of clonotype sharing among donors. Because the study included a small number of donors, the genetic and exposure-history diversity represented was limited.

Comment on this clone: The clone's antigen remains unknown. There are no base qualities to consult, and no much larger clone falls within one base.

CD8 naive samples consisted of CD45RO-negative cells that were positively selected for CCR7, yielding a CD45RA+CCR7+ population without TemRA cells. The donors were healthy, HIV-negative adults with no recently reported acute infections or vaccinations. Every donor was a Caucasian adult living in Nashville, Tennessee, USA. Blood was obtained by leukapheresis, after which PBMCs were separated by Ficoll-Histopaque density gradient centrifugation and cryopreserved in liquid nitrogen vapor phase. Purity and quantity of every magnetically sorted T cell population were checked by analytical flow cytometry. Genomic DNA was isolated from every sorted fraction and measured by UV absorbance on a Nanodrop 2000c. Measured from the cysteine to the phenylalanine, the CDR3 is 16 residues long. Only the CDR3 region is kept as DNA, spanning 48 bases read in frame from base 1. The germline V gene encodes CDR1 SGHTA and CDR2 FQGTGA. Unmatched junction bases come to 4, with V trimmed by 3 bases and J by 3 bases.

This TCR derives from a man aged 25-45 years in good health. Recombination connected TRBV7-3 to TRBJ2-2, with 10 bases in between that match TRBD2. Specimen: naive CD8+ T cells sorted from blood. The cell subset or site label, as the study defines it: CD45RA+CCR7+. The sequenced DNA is TGTGCCAGCAGCTTTAGCGGGGGGTCTTACACCGGGGAGCTGTTTTTT. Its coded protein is CASSFSGGSYTGELFF.